What follows are 7 T cell receptor beta chains derived from one specimen sequenced in a study of cytomegalovirus exposure and HLA in healthy donors. Amplification used 60 Vbeta primers and 13 Jbeta primers. Sequencing used immunoSEQ multiplex PCR; TCRdb keeps in-frame clones, though not all of them. The sample has 130,000 to 150,000 clones; around 79% are singletons. Sequences were obtained from PBMCs. The receptors shown here come from a woman aged 40-49 years in good health and CMV-seropositive.

This rearrangement joins TRBV2 to TRBJ1-2, with TRBD1 identical over 10 bases. This CDR3 is built from 12 residues. Trimming removed 6 bases from V and 5 bases from J; junction bases left unmatched: 0. Germline-derived CDR1 and CDR2 are SNHLY and FYNNEI. In DNA, the CDR3 is TGTGCCAGCAGGGGACAGGGGTATGGCTACACCTTC. Protein sequence: CASRGQGYGYTF.

The rearrangement joins TRBV30 to TRBJ1-2; unclear D gene. This CDR3 has 12 amino acids. The V and J ends lost 2 bases and 6 bases respectively, with 10 bases between them. CDR1 is GTSNPN and CDR2 is SVGIG in the germline V gene (reference sequence). The CDR3 DNA is TGTGCCTGGAGTAAGCGCCGGCATGGCTACACCTTC. Amino acid sequence: CAWSKRRHGYTF.

There are a few counts of this clone. The chain combines TRBV30 with TRBJ2-3, with D possibly being TRBD1 (5 bases). There are 13 residues in the CDR3. Germline values: CDR1 GTSNPN, CDR2 SVGIG (reference sequence). Trimming removed 4 bases at V and 4 bases at J, with 12 bases between. CDR3 residues: CAWTGCVADTQYF. DNA for the CDR3: TGTGCCTGGACAGGGTGTGTGGCAGATACGCAGTATTTT.

V gene TRBV9 combines with J gene TRBJ2-3, with D perhaps matching TRBD2 (5 bases). In germline, CDR1 is SGDLS, CDR2 YYNGEE. This CDR3 has 13 amino acids. Trimming removed 6 bases from V and 1 base from J, with 9 bases in between. CDR3 nucleotides: TGTGCCAGCACCTCGCGGGGCACAGATACGCAGTATTTT. Protein product: CASTSRGTDTQYF.

The rearrangement joins TRBV6-5 to TRBJ2-5; TRBD1 agrees at 9 bases. With the DNA end fitting TRBJ2-7 better, the J assignment may be wrong. CDR3 length: 14 amino acids. The germline V gene encodes CDR1 MNHEY and CDR2 SVGAGI. CDR3 in DNA: TGTGCCAGCAGTTCTCCGGGACAGGGCTACGAGCAGTACTTC. Amino acids: CASSSPGQGYEQYF.

In its sample, this clone was seen a few times. In nucleotides, the CDR3 is TGTGCCAGCACCCCCCGGACAGGGGGCTCCTTGGCCACTGTCTATGGCTACACCTTC. It encodes CASTPRTGGSLATVYGYTF. The V gene is TRBV28, the J gene TRBJ1-2, with 11 bases aligning to TRBD1. Germline CDR1 reads MDHEN; CDR2 reads SYDVKM. The CDR3 totals 19 residues. Trimming cost V 7 bases and J 4 bases; bases outside gene matches: 20.

Worth noting for this clone: Germline is not matched at one junction end, which may reflect a read error. The chain couples TRBV30 to TRBJ2-7; tentatively, D is TRBD2 (5 bases). CDR3 length: 11 residues. The germline CDR1 and CDR2 sequences are GTSNPN and SVGIG (reference sequence). The CDR3 DNA is TGTGCCTGGGGAGGATATTACGGGCAGTACTTC. It translates to CAWGGYYGQYF.